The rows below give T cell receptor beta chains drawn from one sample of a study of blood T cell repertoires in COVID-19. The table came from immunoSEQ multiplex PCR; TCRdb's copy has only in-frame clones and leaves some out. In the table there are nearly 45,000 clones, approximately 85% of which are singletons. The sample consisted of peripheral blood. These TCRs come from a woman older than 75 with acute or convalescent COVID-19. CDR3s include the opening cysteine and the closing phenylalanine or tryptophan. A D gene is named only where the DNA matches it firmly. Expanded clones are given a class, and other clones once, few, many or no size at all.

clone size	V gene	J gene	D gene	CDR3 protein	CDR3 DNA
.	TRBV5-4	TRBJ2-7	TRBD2	CASSLGIQSGRWYEQYF	TGTGCCAGCAGCTTGGGTATTCAGAGCGGGAGATGGTACGAGCAGTACTTC
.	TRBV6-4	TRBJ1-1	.	CASSEGPGTEAFF	TGTGCCAGCAGTGAGGGTCCGGGCACTGAAGCTTTCTTT
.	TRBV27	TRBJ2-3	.	CASSWQVSPDTQYF	TGTGCCAGCAGTTGGCAGGTGTCACCCGATACGCAGTATTTT
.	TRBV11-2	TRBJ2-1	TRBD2	CASGESLAGVLFF	TGTGCCAGCGGCGAGTCACTAGCGGGAGTTCTGTTCTTC
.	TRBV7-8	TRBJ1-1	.	CASSLASGEAFF	TGTGCCAGCAGCTTAGCGTCCGGGGAAGCTTTCTTT
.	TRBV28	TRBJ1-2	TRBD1	CASSSGQGGGYTF	TGTGCCAGCAGTTCGGGACAGGGTGGCGGCTACACCTTC
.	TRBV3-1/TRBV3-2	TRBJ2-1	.	CASSQPERGNEQFF	TGTGCCAGCAGCCAGCCCGAACGGGGCAATGAGCAGTTCTTC
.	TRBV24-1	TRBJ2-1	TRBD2	CATTSGLATNEQFF	TGTGCCACCACTTCGGGACTAGCTACCAATGAGCAGTTCTTC
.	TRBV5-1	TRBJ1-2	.	CASSQGLASYGYTF	TGCGCCAGCAGCCAGGGCCTAGCGTCATATGGCTACACCTTC
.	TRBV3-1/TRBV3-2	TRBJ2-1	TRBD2	CASSPGLEYNEQFF	TGTGCCAGCAGCCCCGGACTAGAATACAATGAGCAGTTCTTC
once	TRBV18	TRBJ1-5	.	CASSPVTGNQPQHF	TGTGCCAGCTCACCGGTGACAGGTAATCAGCCCCAGCATTTT
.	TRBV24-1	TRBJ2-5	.	CATSDPAETQYF	TGTGCCACCAGTGACCCCGCGGAGACCCAGTACTTC
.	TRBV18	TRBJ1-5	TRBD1	CASSRGNSNQPQHF	TGTGCCAGCTCCAGGGGGAATAGCAATCAGCCCCAGCATTTT
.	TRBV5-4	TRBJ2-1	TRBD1	CASSYPRGQGAGEQFF	TGTGCCAGCAGCTATCCAAGGGGCCAGGGGGCGGGTGAGCAGTTCTTC
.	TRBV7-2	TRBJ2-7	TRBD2	CASSRDGQAGAPYEQYF	TGTGCCAGCAGTCGAGACGGGCAAGCGGGAGCGCCCTACGAGCAGTACTTC
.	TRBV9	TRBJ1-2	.	CASSASGSYGYTF	TGTGCCAGCAGCGCGAGCGGCTCCTATGGCTACACCTTC
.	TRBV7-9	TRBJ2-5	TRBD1	CASSSTGLETQYF	TGTGCCAGCAGCTCGACAGGGTTGGAGACCCAGTACTTC
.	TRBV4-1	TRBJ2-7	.	CASSQDIRVYEQYF	TGCGCCAGCAGCCAAGATATCAGGGTGTACGAGCAGTACTTC
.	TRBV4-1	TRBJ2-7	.	CASSQEDRSRVYEQYF	TGCGCCAGCAGCCAAGAAGATCGGTCCCGGGTCTACGAGCAGTACTTC
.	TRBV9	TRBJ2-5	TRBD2	CASSVEPGLAGGSSRRLGETQYF	TGTGCCAGCAGCGTAGAGCCGGGACTAGCGGGAGGGTCCTCCCGCCGACTCGGGGAGACCCAGTACTTC
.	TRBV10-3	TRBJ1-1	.	CAISPGVGTEAFF	TGTGCCATCAGTCCCGGGGTGGGTACTGAAGCTTTCTTT
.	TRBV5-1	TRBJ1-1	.	CASSPAPGVTEAFF	TGCGCCAGCAGCCCAGCCCCAGGGGTCACTGAAGCTTTCTTT